This is a list of T cell receptor beta chains from one sample in a study of CD8 T cells in Susac syndrome. In TCRdb, the immunoSEQ multiplex PCR reads were re-called with MiXCR into one record per CDR3 protein. The table shows roughly 200,000 distinct CDR3 sequences, with approximately 94% occurring only once. The material sequenced was CD4+ T cells from PBMCs. All receptors come from a human donor with Susac syndrome. CDR3s include the opening cysteine and the closing phenylalanine or tryptophan. The D gene is left open where the match is weak. Rows may omit the clone size; those that give it use once, few, many or a size class.

CDR3nt	CDR3aa	v_gene	d_gene	j_gene	abundance
TGTGCCAGCAGTTTATCGAGGACAGGGGTCTACTATGGCTACACCTTC	CASSLSRTGVYYGYTF	TRBV27	TRBD1	TRBJ1-2	-
TGTGCCATCAGTGAGGAGAAAACCGGGACACGGAGAAACACCATATATTTT	CAISEEKTGTRRNTIYF	TRBV10-3	-	TRBJ1-3	-
TGCAGTGCTAGAGATAGGCGGGGGCACCCCTACGAGCAGTACTTC	CSARDRRGHPYEQYF	TRBV20-1	-	TRBJ2-7	-
TGCGCCAGCAGCCAGGTCAGGGGTGACCCGGATGGCTACACCTTC	CASSQVRGDPDGYTF	TRBV4-1	-	TRBJ1-2	-
TGTGCCAGCAGCTGGGGGGGCTACGAGCAGTACTTC	CASSWGGYEQYF	TRBV7-2	TRBD2	TRBJ2-7	few
TGTGCCAGCAGTTACTCAAGACAGGGAGGGAACACCATATATTTT	CASSYSRQGGNTIYF	TRBV6-5	TRBD1	TRBJ1-3	-
TGTGCCAGCAGTTTTGACTGGGTAGCTTTCTTT	CASSFDWVAFF	TRBV12-3/TRBV12-4	-	TRBJ1-1	-
TGCGCCAGCAGCTTGTTAGGGTCTTCTGGGGCCAACGTCCTGACTTTC	CASSLLGSSGANVLTF	TRBV5-1	-	TRBJ2-6	once
TGTGCCAGCTCGAGCGAGGGGAGGGAGCAGTACTTC	CASSSEGREQYF	TRBV2	-	TRBJ2-7	-
TGCAGTGCTAGAGTTGCGGGGGGGTATGGCTACACCTTC	CSARVAGGYGYTF	TRBV20-1	-	TRBJ1-2	-
TGTGCCAGCCAGGACCCGGGCACAGAGACCCAGTACTTC	CASQDPGTETQYF	TRBV6-5	-	TRBJ2-5	-
TGTGCCAGCGGTTTTAACAAGAACACTGAAGCTTTCTTT	CASGFNKNTEAFF	TRBV6-5	-	TRBJ1-1	-
TGCAGCGTGGCTCGGCCCCGGGAAGAGACCCAGTACTTC	CSVARPREETQYF	TRBV29-1	-	TRBJ2-5	-
TGTGCCAGCAGTGGAAATACGGGGGAGCAGCCCCAGCATTTT	CASSGNTGEQPQHF	TRBV6-5	-	TRBJ1-5	once
TGTGCCAGCAGCTTATCGGGGGGGTCCTACAATGAGCAGTTCTTC	CASSLSGGSYNEQFF	TRBV7-2	TRBD2	TRBJ2-1	few
TGCAGCGTGTCCTTTGGTTCCTCGAATTCACCCCTCCACTTT	CSVSFGSSNSPLHF	TRBV29-1	-	TRBJ1-6	-
TGTGCCAGCAGTTTAGCGCTGGGAGACACCGGGGAGCTGTTTTTT	CASSLALGDTGELFF	TRBV12-3/TRBV12-4	-	TRBJ2-2	-
TGTGCCAGCAGTGACAGGGGGATCTTGTACTTC	CASSDRGILYF	TRBV2	TRBD1	TRBJ2-5	once
TGTGCCAGCAGCGCACCGGGAGACTCTGGAAACACCATATATTTT	CASSAPGDSGNTIYF	TRBV9	-	TRBJ1-3	-
TGTGCCAGCAGCCGCATAGCGGGGGGGCAAGAGACCCAGTACTTC	CASSRIAGGQETQYF	TRBV7-9	TRBD2	TRBJ2-5	few
TGTGCCAGCAGCGCGGACCTCGGGGAAAAACTGTTTTTT	CASSADLGEKLFF	TRBV9	-	TRBJ1-4	-
TGTGCCAGCAGCCAAGTAGGTGTCCTGGCTGGCTCCAATTCACCCCTCCACTTT	CASSQVGVLAGSNSPLHF	TRBV14	-	TRBJ1-6	-
TGTGCCAGCAGTCGGGCCCCGGGACAGAACTACGAGCAGTACTTC	CASSRAPGQNYEQYF	TRBV27	TRBD1	TRBJ2-7	-
TGCAGCGTTTTGAGGGGACCGCACGAGCAGTACTTC	CSVLRGPHEQYF	TRBV29-1	-	TRBJ2-7	once
TGTGCCAGCAGCTTAGGAGCTTCTGGGGCCAACGTCCTGACTTTC	CASSLGASGANVLTF	TRBV7-9	-	TRBJ2-6	few
TGTGCCAGCAGCTACTTGGCGGGGACTGCTGAAGCTTTCTTT	CASSYLAGTAEAFF	TRBV3-1	-	TRBJ1-1	-
TGCAGTGCCTCTAGTGAAAAAGAGACCCAGTACTTC	CSASSEKETQYF	TRBV20-1	-	TRBJ2-5	-
TGTGCCAGCAGTTCCGGGACAGGTAATCAGCCCCAGCATTTT	CASSSGTGNQPQHF	TRBV12-3/TRBV12-4	TRBD1	TRBJ1-5	few
TGTGCCAGCAGTCGGGGACGGGATCAGCCCCAGCATTTT	CASSRGRDQPQHF	TRBV25-1	-	TRBJ1-5	-
TGCGCCAGCAGCGTGGACAGGGGGCCTGCAACTAATGAAAAACTGTTTTTT	CASSVDRGPATNEKLFF	TRBV5-1	TRBD1	TRBJ1-4	-
TGTGCCAGCACCTTCTACTTGGGAGAAGCTTTCTTT	CASTFYLGEAFF	TRBV11-2	-	TRBJ1-1	-
TGCAGCGTTGAAGTAGGGTACACCGGGGAGCTGTTTTTT	CSVEVGYTGELFF	TRBV29-1	-	TRBJ2-2	-
TGTGCCAGCAGCTTCGCGGGGGGGTACAATGAGCAGTTCTTC	CASSFAGGYNEQFF	TRBV7-2	TRBD2	TRBJ2-1	-
TGTGCCAGCAGCTCGGACAGCGGGGGGACCCAGTACTTC	CASSSDSGGTQYF	TRBV14	TRBD2	TRBJ2-5	-
TGTGCCACCAGTGGATCGCAGGGGGGGAGGAATGAGCAGTTCTTC	CATSGSQGGRNEQFF	TRBV24-1	-	TRBJ2-1	-
TGTGCCAGCAGTTTTGGGGACAGGGAGTACCAAGAGACCCAGTACTTC	CASSFGDREYQETQYF	TRBV12-3/TRBV12-4	TRBD1	TRBJ2-5	-
TGCGCCAGCAGCCCACGGACAGAGGGCGAGCAGTACTTC	CASSPRTEGEQYF	TRBV5-1	-	TRBJ2-7	-
TGTGCCACCAGCAGGTTACTAGGTCCAGAGACCCAGTACTTC	CATSRLLGPETQYF	TRBV15	-	TRBJ2-5	-
TGTGCCAGCAGCGTCCCGGGACAGGGGGTTCGCTACGAGCAGTACTTC	CASSVPGQGVRYEQYF	TRBV7-2	TRBD1	TRBJ2-7	-
TGTGCCAGCTCACTACAGGGGGCGTCGGAGGCTGAAGCTTTCTTT	CASSLQGASEAEAFF	TRBV18	TRBD1	TRBJ1-1	once
TGCAGTGCCGGACCAGGTGGCTCAGGGGACTACGAGCAGTACTTC	CSAGPGGSGDYEQYF	TRBV20-1	-	TRBJ2-7	-
TGCAGTGCTAGCTTCAATGTGGGCGCGATGGAAGAGACCCAGTACTTC	CSASFNVGAMEETQYF	TRBV20-1	-	TRBJ2-5	-
TGCGCCAGCAGCTTGGCTGACAGGGCTGGTGAAAAACTGTTTTTT	CASSLADRAGEKLFF	TRBV5-1	TRBD1	TRBJ1-4	-
TGTGCCAGCAGAGCAACAGGGATCTCCTACAATGAGCAGTTCTTC	CASRATGISYNEQFF	TRBV2	-	TRBJ2-1	-
TGTGCCAGCAGCCAAAGAGAGGGGGCTGAGCAGTTCTTC	CASSQREGAEQFF	TRBV7-3	TRBD1	TRBJ2-1	-
TGCAGTGCTAGAGATTCCGGGACAGGGGGTGAGGAGCAGTACTTC	CSARDSGTGGEEQYF	TRBV20-1	TRBD1	TRBJ2-7	few
TGCAGTGCTAGTAAGCGGGGGGGCTCCTACAATGAGCAGTTCTTC	CSASKRGGSYNEQFF	TRBV20-1	TRBD2	TRBJ2-1	-
TGTGCCAGCAGCCAAGAGTTGGCGGGGGGGCACGAGCAGTACTTC	CASSQELAGGHEQYF	TRBV4-2	TRBD2	TRBJ2-7	-
TGTGCCTGGAGTGTACGGGGGAATGAGCAGTTCTTC	CAWSVRGNEQFF	TRBV30	-	TRBJ2-1	-
TGTGCCAGCAGCGGGAGGGGGGGCTACGAGCAGTACTTC	CASSGRGGYEQYF	TRBV2	TRBD2	TRBJ2-7	-
TGTGCCAGCAGTTACTCGAAGGGCGGCGGGAGTGTCGGGGCCAACGTCCTGACTTTC	CASSYSKGGGSVGANVLTF	TRBV6-5	TRBD2	TRBJ2-6	-
TGTGCCAGCAGCAAGGGACTAGCGGGGACAGATACGCAGTATTTT	CASSKGLAGTDTQYF	TRBV9	TRBD2	TRBJ2-3	-
TGTGCCAGCAGTTACGGCGGACTCTCCTACAATGAGCAGTTCTTC	CASSYGGLSYNEQFF	TRBV6-5	-	TRBJ2-1	-
TGTGCCAGCAGTGTGGACAGGCGACGGCGGGGTGGCTACACCTTC	CASSVDRRRRGGYTF	TRBV12-3/TRBV12-4	TRBD1	TRBJ1-2	-
TGTGCCAGCAGTCCTAGACGGGGTGAAGGCTACACCTTC	CASSPRRGEGYTF	TRBV27	-	TRBJ1-2	-
TGCGCCAGCAGGATCACAGATACGCAGTATTTT	CASRITDTQYF	TRBV5-1	-	TRBJ2-3	-
TGTGCCAGCAGTTGGACTAGCGCCCAAGAGACCCAGTACTTC	CASSWTSAQETQYF	TRBV6-5	TRBD2	TRBJ2-5	-
TGTGCCAGCAATTATCCCGGGAGCACCTACGAGCAGTACTTC	CASNYPGSTYEQYF	TRBV28	-	TRBJ2-7	-
TGCAGTGCTAGAGATCCAGGGAGGGGCACAGATACGCAGTATTTT	CSARDPGRGTDTQYF	TRBV20-1	TRBD2	TRBJ2-3	-